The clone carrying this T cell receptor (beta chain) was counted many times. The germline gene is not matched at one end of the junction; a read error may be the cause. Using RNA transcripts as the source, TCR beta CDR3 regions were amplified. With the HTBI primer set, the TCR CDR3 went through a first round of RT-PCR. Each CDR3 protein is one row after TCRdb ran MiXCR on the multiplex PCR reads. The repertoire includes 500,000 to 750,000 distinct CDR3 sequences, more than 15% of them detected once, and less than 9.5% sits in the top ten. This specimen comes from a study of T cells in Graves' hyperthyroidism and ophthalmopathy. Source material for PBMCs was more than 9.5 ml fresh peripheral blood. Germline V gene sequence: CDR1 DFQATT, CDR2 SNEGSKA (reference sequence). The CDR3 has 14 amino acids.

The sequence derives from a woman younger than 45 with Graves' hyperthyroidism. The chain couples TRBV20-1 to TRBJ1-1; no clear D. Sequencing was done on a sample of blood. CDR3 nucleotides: TGCAGTGCTAGAGATGGAAGCGCGGGCACTGGAGCTTTCTTT. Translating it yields CSARDGSAGTGAFF.